This paragraph covers one T cell receptor (beta chain) sequence. As yet, its antigen is unknown. The sample comes from a study of cytomegalovirus exposure and HLA in healthy donors. Regarding the study as a whole: Earlier analysis yielded a pattern in which most TCR beta V segments were productive about 90% or about 30% of the time. Exclusion applied to some V segments, including TRBV6-2 and TRBV6-3, as they were indistinguishable. A later analysis showed TCR association rates differing by HLA locus, peaking at DRB1 and lowest at HLA-C.

This CDR3 has 14 residues. Trimming took 4 bases from V and 0 from J, leaving 7 bases between them. In germline, CDR1 is SGHVS, CDR2 FQNEAQ. Use of 60 Vbeta and 13 Jbeta primers characterized the PCR. Authors' data handling: About 10 million shared chains were among 65 million to 85 million unique TCR beta chains counted in a later analysis. Some clones are missing from TCRdb's copy, which holds only in-frame ones; the method was immunoSEQ multiplex PCR. The D gene and trimming were derived from the DNA, and the V and J assignments and clone size from that table. The sample includes 150,000 to 200,000 clones, about 81% of them seen just once.

This sequence was found in a woman between 18 and 29 years old in good health and CMV-seronegative. V and J are TRBV7-8 and TRBJ1-3; maybe TRBD1 (6 bases). Specimen: PBMCs. The DNA of the CDR3 is TGTGCCAGCAGCTCAGGGGTCTCTGGAAACACCATATATTTT. Translated: CASSSGVSGNTIYF. Complete variable domain (other parts from reference TRBV7-8 and TRBJ1-3): GAGVSQSPRYKVAKRGQDVALRCDPISGHVSLFWYQQALGQGPEFLTYFQNEAQLDKSGLPSDRFFAERPEGSVSTLKIQRTQQEDSAVYLCASSSGVSGNTIYFGEGSWLTVV.